This TCR beta chain was obtained from a study of shared clonotypes between healthy human individuals. The CDR3 has 15 residues. Germline V gives CDR1 SEHNR, CDR2 FQNEAQ (reference sequence). The healthy adult donors were HIV-negative and reported no recent acute infections or vaccinations. Regarding this clone: No antigen is known for it. Its ends do not fully match the called genes, so a read error is possible.

Whole-study findings and limits: Rarefaction showed that sequencing of sorted subsets was incomplete (despite large depth). Several donors held 5% to 5.5% of naive CD4 clonotypes in common.

In replicate PCRs of sorted subsets, approximately 200 ng DNA, roughly 31,000 T cell genomes, was used. Clones were sequenced by immunoSEQ multiplex PCR, and TCRdb holds only the in-frame ones, with some missing. The repertoire includes roughly 2 million clones, approximately 94% of them detected once, and approximately 0.13% sits in the top ten. This chain links TRBV7-9 with TRBJ2-7, with TRBD2 as a possible D gene (6 bases). The TCR was taken from a man aged 18 to 30 in good health. The specimen was naive CD4+ T cells sorted from blood. Subset defined: CD45RA+ positively selected. CDR3 loop: CASRLGGTLNYEQYF. DNA for the CDR3: TGTGCCAGCAGGTTAGGAGGGACGCTAAACTACGAGCAGTACTTC. Full variable domain (outside the CDR3, taken from reference TRBV7-9 and TRBJ2-7): DTGVSQNPRHKITKRGQNVTFRCDPISEHNRLYWYRQTLGQGPEFLTYFQNEAQLEKSRLLSDRFSAERPKGSFSTLEIQRTEQGDSAMYLCASRLGGTLNYEQYFGPGTRLTVT.